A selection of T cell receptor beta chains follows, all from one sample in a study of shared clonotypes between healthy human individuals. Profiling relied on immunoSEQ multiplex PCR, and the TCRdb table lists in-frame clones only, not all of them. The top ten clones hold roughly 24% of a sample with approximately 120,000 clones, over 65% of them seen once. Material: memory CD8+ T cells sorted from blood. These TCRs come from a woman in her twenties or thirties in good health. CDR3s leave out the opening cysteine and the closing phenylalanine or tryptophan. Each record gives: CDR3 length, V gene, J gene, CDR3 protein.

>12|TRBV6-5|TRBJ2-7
ASSRDFSSYEQY
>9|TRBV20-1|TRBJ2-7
SARTRFEQY
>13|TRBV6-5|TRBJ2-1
ASSYLGQGYNEQF
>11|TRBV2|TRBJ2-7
ASSDSGFEEQY
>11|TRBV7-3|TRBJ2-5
ASSRRLSAEQY
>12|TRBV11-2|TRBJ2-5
ASSLWSYQETQY
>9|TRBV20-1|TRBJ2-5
SADRGETQY
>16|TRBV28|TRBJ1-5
ASSLSFLSSRSNQPQH
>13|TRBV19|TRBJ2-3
ASSDDSSWTDTQY
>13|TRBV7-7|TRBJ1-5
ASTLPGGRAQPQH
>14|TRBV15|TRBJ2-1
ATSREWGGSRNEQF
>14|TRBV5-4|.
ASSLLAGVGVGEQY
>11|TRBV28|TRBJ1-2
ASSPKGHPKRT
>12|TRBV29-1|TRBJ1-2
SVDLETGTYGYT
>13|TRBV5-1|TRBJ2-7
ASSFRLADTYEQY
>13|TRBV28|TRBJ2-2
ASTRGTGDTGELF
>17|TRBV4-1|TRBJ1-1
ASSQDWLGQGVGNTEAF
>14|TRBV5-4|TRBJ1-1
ASSLWGARDITEAF
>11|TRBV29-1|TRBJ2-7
SVGPGVRGEQY
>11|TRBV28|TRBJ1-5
ASSRTDNQPQH
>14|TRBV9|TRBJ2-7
ASSAGEGGLYYEQY
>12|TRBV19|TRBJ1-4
ASSIGTGPEKLF
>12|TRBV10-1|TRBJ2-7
ASSETVRGHEQY
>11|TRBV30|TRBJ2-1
AWSVLANNEQF
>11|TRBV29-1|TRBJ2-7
SVAEGSTYEQY
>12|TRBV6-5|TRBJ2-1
ASGRYLSYNEQF
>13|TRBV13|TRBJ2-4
ASSLLPGAKNIQY
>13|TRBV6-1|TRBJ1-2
ASSEAVTANYGYT
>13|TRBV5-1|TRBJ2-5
ASSLGSREWETQY
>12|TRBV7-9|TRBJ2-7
ASSLGFGGYEQY
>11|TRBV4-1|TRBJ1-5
ASSAYSYQPQH
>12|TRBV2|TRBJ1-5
ASSEGQGLQPQH
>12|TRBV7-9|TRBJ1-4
ASSLDRGRQKLF
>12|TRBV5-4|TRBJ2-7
ASSGTGELGEQY
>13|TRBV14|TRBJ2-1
ASSQVGEPYNEQF
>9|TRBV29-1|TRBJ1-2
SVVTNYGYT
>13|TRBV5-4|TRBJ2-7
ASSLFLLEGDEQY
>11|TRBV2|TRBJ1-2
ASQESGRMGYT
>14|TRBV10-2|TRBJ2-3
ASSVSGGSGADTQY
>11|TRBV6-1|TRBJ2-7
ASTTWAGYEQY
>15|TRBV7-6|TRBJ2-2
ASSLGAGGPGAGELF
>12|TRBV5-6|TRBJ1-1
ASSLGRPNTEAF
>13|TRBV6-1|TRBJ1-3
ASSRGTGSGNTIY
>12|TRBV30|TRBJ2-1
AWSVLEGVDEQF
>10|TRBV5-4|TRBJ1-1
AGGTLPDEAF
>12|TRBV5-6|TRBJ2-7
ASSRSGTSYEQY